This T cell receptor (beta chain) comes out of a study of T cells in Graves' hyperthyroidism and ophthalmopathy. Study-level findings and limits: Most thyroid clonotypes expanded above 0.001 were also detected in blood. A median around 6.8 months before onset, the model predicted ophthalmopathy.

RNA transcripts yielded amplified TCR beta CDR3 regions. Researchers ran a first-round RT-PCR on the TCR CDR3 using the HTBI primer set. TCRdb used MiXCR to reprocess the multiplex PCR reads, holding one entry per CDR3 protein. The table lists nearly 250,000 distinct CDR3 sequences, about a sixth of them singletons. Ten or more counts support this clonotype. Its antigen is unidentified. With V trimmed by 3 bases and J by 1 base, 8 bases remained unmatched. This CDR3 spans 17 amino acids. From germline, CDR1 is MDHEN and CDR2 SYDVKM. Thyroid ultrasound and orbital computed tomography, with clinical symptoms and serum thyroxine and TRAb, informed diagnoses. It was approximately 9.4 ml of fresh peripheral blood that supplied the PBMCs.

This chain joins TRBV28 and TRBJ2-2; 7 nucleotides align to TRBD1. The clonotype comes from a woman aged 18-29 years with Graves' ophthalmopathy. Input material: blood. CDR3 bases: TGTGCCAGCAGTTTTCGGCTAAGGACAGGGAACACCGGGGAGCTGTTTTTT. This encodes CASSFRLRTGNTGELFF.